The present entry profiles one T cell receptor beta chain with its context. An end of the junction differs from the germline gene, which may be a read error. Generated by immunoSEQ multiplex PCR, the TCRdb table keeps only in-frame clones and is missing some. The sample yields 95,000 to 130,000 clones, approximately 90% seen once. There are 14 residues in the CDR3. Germline lookup yields CDR1 ENHRY and CDR2 SYGVKD. These data belong to a study of control samples from healthy donors and cancer patients. The chain couples TRBV10-3 to TRBJ1-5, with D perhaps matching TRBD1 (5 bases). Source material: PBMCs. This receptor was identified in a woman in her forties or fifties with colorectal cancer. In DNA, the CDR3 is TGTGCCATCAGTCCTCAGGGTAGCGATCAGCCCCAGCATTTT. Translated, it gives CAISPQGSDQPQHF.